This is a list of T cell receptor beta chains from one sample in a study of blood T cells in healthy people across ages. Via MiXCR, TCRdb re-called the 5' RACE reads, giving one row per CDR3 protein. The sample lists hundreds of thousands of distinct CDR3 sequences, 45% to 50% occurring once. Sequenced material: blood. These receptors were obtained from a woman in her sixties in good health. CDR3s include the opening cysteine and the closing phenylalanine or tryptophan. Each record gives: clone size, V gene, D gene, J gene, CDR3 protein, CDR3 DNA. D genes are given only for firm matches. Rows give clone size only sometimes, using once, few, many, or a class for an expanded clone.

size: .; V: TRBV28; D: .; J: TRBJ1-3; CDR3: CASSLSQGHRAGNTIYF; DNA: TGTGCCAGCAGTTTGTCACAGGGTCACAGAGCGGGAAACACCATATATTTT
size: .; V: TRBV20-1; D: TRBD1; J: TRBJ2-5; CDR3: CSAPTPGQGGETQYF; DNA: TGCAGTGCCCCCACTCCGGGACAGGGCGGGGAGACCCAGTACTTC
size: .; V: TRBV20-1; D: .; J: TRBJ2-5; CDR3: CSVKGGGTAVETQYF; DNA: TGCAGTGTCAAAGGCGGCGGGACGGCGGTGGAGACCCAGTACTTC
size: few; V: TRBV20-1; D: TRBD2; J: TRBJ2-7; CDR3: CSARDWTSGGLRDPPYEQYF; DNA: TGCAGTGCTAGAGATTGGACTAGCGGGGGGCTCAGGGACCCACCCTACGAGCAGTACTTC
size: .; V: TRBV10-3; D: .; J: TRBJ2-7; CDR3: CAATEGGEQYF; DNA: TGTGCCGCGACGGAGGGGGGTGAGCAGTACTTC
size: .; V: TRBV12-3/TRBV12-4; D: .; J: TRBJ2-5; CDR3: CASREDGLVVGRVETQYF; DNA: TGTGCCAGCAGAGAAGACGGGCTAGTAGTTGGTAGAGTCGAGACCCAGTACTTC
size: once; V: TRBV5-1; D: TRBD1; J: TRBJ2-4; CDR3: CASSLGQGYGQYF; DNA: TGCGCCAGCAGCTTGGGACAGGGTTACGGGCAGTACTTC
size: few; V: TRBV5-1; D: TRBD1; J: TRBJ2-7; CDR3: CASSPPRTGELSEQYF; DNA: TGCGCCAGCAGCCCCCCCCGGACAGGGGAGCTTTCCGAGCAGTACTTC
size: .; V: TRBV6-2/TRBV6-3; D: TRBD2; J: TRBJ2-1; CDR3: CASSVRAGERKQFF; DNA: TGTGCCAGCAGTGTTCGAGCGGGAGAGAGAAAGCAGTTCTTC
size: .; V: TRBV27; D: .; J: TRBJ1-1; CDR3: CASSFYGSNTEAFF; DNA: TGTGCCAGCAGTTTTTATGGCAGTAACACTGAAGCTTTCTTT
size: few; V: TRBV28; D: .; J: TRBJ2-3; CDR3: CASSLGDGTDTQYF; DNA: TGTGCCAGCAGTTTAGGAGACGGCACAGATACGCAGTATTTT
size: .; V: TRBV10-3; D: TRBD1; J: TRBJ1-1; CDR3: CAIMMTGNSEAFF; DNA: TGTGCCATCATGATGACAGGGAACTCTGAAGCTTTCTTT
size: .; V: TRBV9; D: .; J: TRBJ2-3; CDR3: CASSAQPSRGDTQYF; DNA: TGTGCCAGCAGCGCCCAACCCAGCCGCGGAGATACGCAGTATTTT
size: few; V: TRBV12-3/TRBV12-4; D: .; J: TRBJ1-2; CDR3: CASSPQGFLGGYTF; DNA: TGTGCCAGCAGCCCCCAGGGTTTTCTTGGTGGCTACACCTTC
size: .; V: TRBV6-2/TRBV6-3; D: TRBD2; J: TRBJ2-3; CDR3: CASSYATSGSRDTQYF; DNA: TGTGCCAGCAGTTACGCAACTAGCGGGAGCAGAGATACGCAGTATTTT
size: few; V: TRBV6-2/TRBV6-3; D: .; J: TRBJ2-5; CDR3: CASCNRGAETQYF; DNA: TGTGCCAGCTGTAACCGGGGGGCAGAGACCCAGTACTTC
size: .; V: TRBV3-1; D: TRBD1; J: TRBJ1-1; CDR3: CASSREGQGTEAFF; DNA: TGTGCCAGCAGCCGAGAAGGACAGGGCACTGAAGCTTTCTTT
size: few; V: TRBV10-3; D: TRBD1; J: TRBJ1-6; CDR3: CAISLGSGTDNSPLHF; DNA: TGTGCCATCAGTCTTGGTTCCGGGACAGATAATTCACCCCTCCACTTT
size: .; V: TRBV7-2; D: .; J: TRBJ1-4; CDR3: CAGSFRVDEKLFF; DNA: TGTGCCGGCAGCTTCCGGGTAGATGAAAAACTGTTTTTT
size: .; V: TRBV2; D: TRBD2; J: TRBJ2-7; CDR3: CASSARLAGDNEQYF; DNA: TGTGCCAGCAGTGCTCGGCTAGCGGGAGACAACGAGCAGTACTTC
size: .; V: TRBV28; D: TRBD1; J: TRBJ2-7; CDR3: CASSSAGTATYEQYF; DNA: TGTGCCAGCAGTTCAGCCGGGACAGCCACCTACGAGCAGTACTTC
size: .; V: TRBV14; D: .; J: TRBJ2-7; CDR3: CASSLRISSSQYEQYF; DNA: TGTGCCAGCAGCCTTAGGATATCATCCTCCCAGTACGAGCAGTACTTC
size: .; V: TRBV11-2; D: .; J: TRBJ2-5; CDR3: CASRYGVRIREKSETQYF; DNA: TGTGCCAGCCGCTATGGGGTGCGGATCAGGGAGAAATCAGAGACCCAGTACTTC
size: .; V: TRBV6-5; D: TRBD2; J: TRBJ2-3; CDR3: CASSYYGGEDTQYF; DNA: TGTGCCAGCAGTTACTATGGGGGGGAAGATACGCAGTATTTT
size: few; V: TRBV7-9; D: TRBD2; J: TRBJ2-1; CDR3: CASSPAGGHNEQFF; DNA: TGTGCCAGCAGCCCAGCGGGAGGCCACAATGAGCAGTTCTTC
size: few; V: TRBV2; D: .; J: TRBJ1-4; CDR3: CASNRAEQEKLFF; DNA: TGTGCCAGCAATCGGGCAGAGCAGGAAAAACTGTTTTTT
size: .; V: TRBV6-1; D: TRBD2; J: TRBJ2-7; CDR3: CASSELLAGYNEQYF; DNA: TGTGCCAGCAGTGAACTCCTAGCGGGGTACAATGAGCAGTACTTC
size: .; V: TRBV28; D: .; J: TRBJ2-1; CDR3: CASSKPPQGRPEQFF; DNA: TGTGCCAGCAGTAAACCGCCACAGGGACGGCCTGAGCAGTTCTTC
size: .; V: TRBV5-1; D: .; J: TRBJ2-5; CDR3: CASSYTDPQETQYF; DNA: TGCGCCAGCAGCTACACGGACCCCCAAGAGACCCAGTACTTC
size: .; V: TRBV20-1; D: TRBD1; J: TRBJ2-3; CDR3: CSARDISVQGASTDTQYF; DNA: TGCAGTGCTAGAGATATAAGCGTCCAGGGGGCTAGCACAGATACGCAGTATTTT
size: .; V: TRBV20-1; D: TRBD2; J: TRBJ2-3; CDR3: CSVDKRDTDTQYF; DNA: TGCAGTGTCGATAAGCGGGACACAGATACGCAGTATTTT
size: .; V: TRBV7-2; D: TRBD1; J: TRBJ1-4; CDR3: CASSLYPGGFGEKLFF; DNA: TGTGCCAGCAGCTTATATCCAGGGGGATTTGGGGAAAAACTGTTTTTT
size: many; V: TRBV6-2/TRBV6-3; D: TRBD1; J: TRBJ1-2; CDR3: CASSDRGISGYTF; DNA: TGTGCCAGCAGTGACAGGGGCATCAGCGGCTACACCTTC
size: few; V: TRBV20-1; D: .; J: TRBJ1-1; CDR3: CSAVWGYTEAFF; DNA: TGCAGTGCCGTCTGGGGGTACACTGAAGCTTTCTTT
size: .; V: TRBV9; D: .; J: TRBJ2-3; CDR3: CASSVEGRDTDTQYF; DNA: TGTGCCAGCAGCGTAGAGGGTAGGGACACAGATACGCAGTATTTT
size: .; V: TRBV2; D: .; J: TRBJ1-2; CDR3: CASRQATGFYGYTF; DNA: TGTGCCAGCAGGCAAGCCACAGGGTTCTATGGCTACACCTTC
size: once; V: TRBV2; D: TRBD2; J: TRBJ2-1; CDR3: CASSEREGRSEQFF; DNA: TGTGCCAGCAGTGAGCGGGAGGGCCGAAGTGAGCAGTTCTTC
size: .; V: TRBV5-1; D: .; J: TRBJ2-2; CDR3: CASSVGEKVGELFF; DNA: TGCGCCAGCAGCGTCGGGGAAAAGGTCGGGGAGCTGTTTTTT
size: .; V: TRBV25-1; D: .; J: TRBJ1-2; CDR3: CASSDGGDGRLFNYGYTF; DNA: TGTGCCAGCAGTGACGGCGGGGACGGGAGACTCTTCAACTATGGCTACACCTTC
size: .; V: TRBV2; D: .; J: TRBJ2-7; CDR3: CASSAAEGQYEQYF; DNA: TGTGCCAGCAGCGCAGCAGAGGGCCAGTACGAGCAGTACTTC
size: few; V: TRBV14; D: .; J: TRBJ2-5; CDR3: CASSQVYPGLETQYF; DNA: TGTGCCAGCAGCCAAGTCTACCCGGGGTTGGAGACCCAGTACTTC
size: many; V: TRBV20-1; D: .; J: TRBJ2-7; CDR3: CSAREGRHGRSSYEQYF; DNA: TGCAGTGCTAGGGAGGGCCGGCACGGCCGGAGCTCCTACGAGCAGTACTTC
size: many; V: TRBV5-1; D: TRBD1; J: TRBJ1-1; CDR3: CASRREGALMNTEAFF; DNA: TGCGCCAGCAGGCGGGAGGGGGCCCTCATGAACACTGAAGCTTTCTTT
size: .; V: TRBV5-1; D: TRBD2; J: TRBJ2-1; CDR3: CASSFTSAGGGQFF; DNA: TGCGCCAGCAGCTTCACTAGCGCGGGGGGTGGGCAGTTCTTC
size: few; V: TRBV7-9; D: .; J: TRBJ2-7; CDR3: CASSTRDWGDYEQYF; DNA: TGTGCCAGCAGCACTCGGGACTGGGGGGACTACGAGCAGTACTTC
size: .; V: TRBV12-3/TRBV12-4; D: .; J: TRBJ1-4; CDR3: CASSFVEGATNEKLFF; DNA: TGTGCCAGCAGTTTCGTCGAGGGAGCAACTAATGAAAAACTGTTTTTT
size: few; V: TRBV7-3; D: .; J: TRBJ2-5; CDR3: CASSLSQGAGQETQYF; DNA: TGTGCCAGCAGCTTAAGCCAAGGAGCGGGCCAAGAGACCCAGTACTTC
size: .; V: TRBV2; D: .; J: TRBJ2-7; CDR3: CASSGGPAFEQYF; DNA: TGTGCCAGCAGTGGAGGCCCTGCTTTTGAGCAGTACTTC
size: .; V: TRBV5-1; D: .; J: TRBJ2-5; CDR3: CASSFSGAKETQYF; DNA: TGCGCCAGCAGCTTCTCGGGGGCGAAAGAGACCCAGTACTTC
size: .; V: TRBV12-3/TRBV12-4; D: .; J: TRBJ1-4; CDR3: CASSTGGTLFF; DNA: TGTGCCAGCAGTACGGGGGGGACCCTGTTTTTT
size: .; V: TRBV11-2; D: .; J: TRBJ2-1; CDR3: CASSLSSYDEQFF; DNA: TGTGCCAGCAGCTTATCTAGTTATGATGAGCAGTTCTTC
size: .; V: TRBV18; D: TRBD2; J: TRBJ2-7; CDR3: CASSSGLAPAYEQYF; DNA: TGTGCCAGCTCATCCGGACTAGCGCCGGCCTACGAGCAGTACTTC
size: few; V: TRBV20-1; D: TRBD2; J: TRBJ2-7; CDR3: CSADPGLEVSEQYF; DNA: TGCAGTGCTGATCCGGGACTAGAAGTATCCGAGCAGTACTTC
size: .; V: TRBV24-1; D: .; J: TRBJ2-5; CDR3: CATSDSWETQYF; DNA: TGTGCCACCAGTGACAGTTGGGAGACCCAGTACTTC
size: once; V: TRBV20-1; D: TRBD2; J: TRBJ2-1; CDR3: CSARGQPGTSGSYNEQFF; DNA: TGCAGTGCTAGAGGACAACCCGGGACTAGCGGGAGTTACAATGAGCAGTTCTTC
size: few; V: TRBV7-2; D: TRBD2; J: TRBJ2-3; CDR3: CASSRLGLAGGSADTQYF; DNA: TGTGCCAGCAGCCGCCTTGGACTAGCGGGAGGTTCCGCAGATACGCAGTATTTT
size: .; V: TRBV29-1; D: .; J: TRBJ2-7; CDR3: CSVGASSYNEQYF; DNA: TGCAGCGTCGGTGCGAGCTCCTACAATGAGCAGTACTTC